The 5 T cell receptor beta chains given below trace back to one sample, sequenced in a study of beta chain features in type 1 diabetes. The isolated RNA, all of it, was reverse transcribed, so expressed TCRB transcripts were what got sequenced. Sequenced by immunoSEQ multiplex PCR; TCRdb stores in-frame clones only, minus some. The table includes about 220,000 clones, approximately 10% detected once. Input material: central memory CD4+ T cells from blood. All receptors come from a man younger than 30 in good health.

The sample holds a few counts of this clone. V usage is TRBV4-3 and J usage is TRBJ2-3; no clear D. Per the germline V gene, CDR1 is LGHNA and CDR2 is YSLEER. The CDR3 is 15 amino acids. Trimming left V 4 bases short and J 1 base short, with 12 bases between. In DNA form, the CDR3 reads TGCGCCAGCAGCCTTCGATCGGCGGGCACAGATACGCAGTATTTT. The encoded protein is CASSLRSAGTDTQYF.

This rearrangement joins TRBV9 to TRBJ2-3, with a tentative D call TRBD2 (6 bases). The germline V and J ends were trimmed by 0 bases and 6 bases, with 11 bases remaining between them. The CDR3 contains 14 residues. Germline-derived CDR1 and CDR2 are SGDLS and YYNGEE. In DNA, the CDR3 is TGTGCCAGCAGCGTAGGCGGGGTCAGGGATACGCAGTATTTT. Residues: CASSVGGVRDTQYF. Drawing the rest from reference TRBV9 and TRBJ2-3, the complete variable domain is DSGVTQTPKHLITATGQRVTLRCSPRSGDLSVYWYQQSLDQGLQFLIQYYNGEERAKGNILERFSAQQFPDLHSELNLSSLELGDSALYFCASSVGGVRDTQYFGPGTRLTVL.

This clone was counted between two and nine times. The chain combines TRBV7-6 with TRBJ1-2, with D possibly being TRBD1 (5 bases). V was trimmed by 2 bases and J by 8 bases, leaving 18 bases between them. The germline V gene has CDR1 SGHVS and CDR2 FNYEAQ. CDR3 length: 15 amino acids. This CDR3 is CASSLLSAQGWGYTF. CDR3 coding DNA: TGTGCCAGCAGCTTACTATCTGCGCAGGGTTGGGGCTACACCTTC.

This clone has just a few counts. CDR3 nucleotides: TGTGCCAGCAGTTGGACGCTCAATCAGCCCCAGCATTTT. Amino acid sequence: CASSWTLNQPQHF. The J gene is TRBJ1-5, the V gene TRBV27; unclear D gene. Trimming took off 4 bases at V and 3 bases at J, with 7 bases between the two ends. CDR3 length: 13 amino acids. CDR1 is MNHEY, CDR2 SMNVEV, per germline (reference sequence).

CDR3 sequence reads: CASSPGTVGYGYTF. DNA for the CDR3: TGTGCCAGCAGCCCCGGGACCGTAGGCTATGGCTACACCTTC. This sequence joins TRBV5-4 and TRBJ1-2; a possible D gene is TRBD1 (5 bases). The CDR3 sequence is 14 residues long. The germline CDR1 and CDR2 sequences are SGHNT and YYREEE (reference sequence). Trimming shortened V by 4 bases and J by 4 bases, and 14 bases separated the two germline ends. Complete variable domain (other parts from reference TRBV5-4 and TRBJ1-2): ETGVTQSPTHLIKTRGQQVTLRCSSQSGHNTVSWYQQALGQGPQFIFQYYREEENGRGNFPPRFSGLQFPNYSSELNVNALELDDSALYLCASSPGTVGYGYTFGSGTRLTVV.